Detailed here is one T cell receptor (beta chain). These data are taken from a study of blood T cell repertoires in COVID-19. Study details: Whether acute or convalescent, the COVID-19 samples came from the United States, Italy and Spain.

As handled by the study authors: Amplified reference gene primers provided the basis for estimating nucleated cell counts. Only in-frame clones appear in the TCRdb table, and some are missing; sequencing was by immunoSEQ multiplex PCR. The V and J calls and clone size come from that table; D and trimming were worked out from the DNA. The sample contains a few hundred thousand clones, about 89% of which appear only once. Trimming at V came to 5 bases and at J to 7 bases, leaving 10 bases not matched to a gene. Per germline, CDR1 GTSNPN and CDR2 SVGIG (reference sequence). This CDR3 region has 14 residues. Living in 24 US areas, the participants were between 18 and 89 years of age.

The clonotype comes from a woman in her 30s who had recovered from COVID-19. This chain links TRBV30 with TRBJ1-5, with 8 bases matching TRBD1. Sequenced material: PBMCs or T cells enriched from blood (not recorded which). The CDR3 sequence is CAWGGQAVGQPQHF. In nucleotides, the CDR3 is TGTGCCTGGGGGGGACAGGCGGTAGGGCAGCCCCAGCATTTT.